Below, 14 T cell receptor beta chains from the same sample are listed, as sequenced in a study of brain T cells in children with intractable seizures. Noted time point: blood from clinic visit 5 months post-surgery; TSC patient then seizure free. The protocol was immunoSEQ multiplex PCR, while the TCRdb copy is restricted to in-frame clones and leaves out a portion. This table holds hundreds of thousands of clones, about 93% found once. This specimen consisted of peripheral blood, obtained less than 6 months after surgery. The receptors originated from a boy less than two years old with tuberous sclerosis and intractable seizures.

V usage is TRBV18 and J usage is TRBJ1-3, with unresolved D. V lost 4 bases, J lost 2 bases, and 12 bases lay in between. The CDR3 is 15 residues long. The germline V gene encodes CDR1 KGHSH and CDR2 LQKENI. The DNA of the CDR3 is TGTGCCAGCTCACGCGAGGGAGGTACTGGAAACACCATATATTTT. Residues: CASSREGGTGNTIYF.

This chain connects TRBV24-1 to TRBJ2-5; weak D call: TRBD1 (5 bases). CDR3 size: 14 residues. Germline assignment: CDR1 KGHDR and CDR2 SFDVKD. Trimming took 2 bases from V and 5 from J, leaving 11 bases between them. In DNA, the CDR3 is TGTGCCACCAGTGATTCAGGGAAGTCGGAGACCCAGTACTTC. Its protein is CATSDSGKSETQYF.

The chain recombines TRBV30 with TRBJ1-4, with unresolved D. V dropped 8 bases and J dropped 0 bases, with 10 bases sitting between them. The V gene's germline CDR1 is GTSNPN and CDR2 SVGIG (reference sequence). This CDR3 spans 13 amino acids. The CDR3 bases are TGTGCCGCAAGGCCTGCAACTAATGAAAAACTGTTTTTT. The encoded protein is CAARPATNEKLFF. The whole variable domain, remainder taken from reference TRBV30 and TRBJ1-4, is SQTIHQWPATLVQPVGSPLSLECTVEGTSNPNLYWYRQAAGRGLQLLFYSVGIGQISSEVPQNLSASRPQDRQFILSSKKLLLSDSGFYLCAARPATNEKLFFGSGTQLSVL.

The rearrangement links TRBV7-9 to TRBJ1-2; D gene unclear. Trimming cost V 7 bases and J 3 bases, with 6 bases left between them. This CDR3 is 11 amino acids long. The V gene's germline CDR1 is SEHNR and CDR2 FQNEAQ (reference sequence). The CDR3 DNA reads as TGTGCCAGCACGAGGGACTATGGCTACACCTTC. It yields the protein CASTRDYGYTF.

V gene TRBV6-5 combines with J gene TRBJ2-2; unclear D gene. Trimming left V 5 bases short and J 4 bases short, with 8 bases between. This CDR3 region has 13 residues. Germline loops: CDR1 MNHEY, CDR2 SVGAGI. CDR3 nucleotides: TGTGCCAGCAGTCCCACCTCCACCGGGGAGCTGTTTTTT. Encoded protein: CASSPTSTGELFF.

The gene calls are TRBV5-5 and TRBJ2-7; D gene ambiguous. Germline CDR1 is SGHKS and CDR2 is YYEKEE (reference sequence). This CDR3 spans 12 amino acids. Trimming took 1 base from V and 5 from J, leaving 7 bases between them. CDR3 coding DNA: TGTGCCAGCAGCTTGTTATCGAACGAGCAGTACTTC. Translation: CASSLLSNEQYF. Looking up the rest from reference TRBV5-5 and TRBJ2-7 gives the full variable domain: DAGVTQSPTHLIKTRGQQVTLRCSPISGHKSVSWYQQVLGQGPQFIFQYYEKEERGRGNFPDRFSARQFPNYSSELNVNALLLGDSALYLCASSLLSNEQYFGPGTRLTVT.

This clone occurred once. The chain joins TRBV7-6 to TRBJ1-5, with TRBD1 as a possible D gene (5 bases). This CDR3 has 12 amino acids. V lost 8 bases, J lost 3 bases, and 8 bases lay in between. Looked up from germline, CDR1 is SGHVS and CDR2 is FNYEAQ. CDR3 sequence (DNA): TGTGCCAGCGGGGGTTACAATCAGCCCCAGCATTTT. As protein: CASGGYNQPQHF.

This sequence joins TRBV24-1 and TRBJ2-1, with D tentatively TRBD1 or TRBD2 (5 bases each). The CDR3 covers 14 residues. Germline loops: CDR1 KGHDR, CDR2 SFDVKD. The V end lost 5 bases, the J end lost 8 bases, and 15 bases lay between the germline ends. CDR3 sequence reads: CATSGVGTRYEQFF. CDR3 in DNA: TGTGCCACCAGTGGGGTGGGGACCAGGTATGAGCAGTTCTTC.

The chain links TRBV7-3 to TRBJ2-2; 11 nucleotides align to TRBD1. Trimming cost V 5 bases and J 6 bases; bases outside gene matches: 5. The CDR3 totals 15 residues. Germline V gene data show CDR1 as SGHTA and CDR2 as FQGTGA. The CDR3 spells CASSLPGQGAGELFF. CDR3 in DNA: TGTGCCAGCAGCCTACCGGGACAGGGGGCCGGGGAGCTGTTTTTT. Supplemented by reference TRBV7-3 and TRBJ2-2, the full variable domain reads GAGVSQTPSNKVTEKGKYVELRCDPISGHTALYWYRQSLGQGPEFLIYFQGTGAADDSGLPNDRFFAVRPEGSVSTLKIQRTERGDSAVYLCASSLPGQGAGELFFGEGSRLTVL.

This clone turned up a few times. This chain connects TRBV6-5 to TRBJ1-5; a possible D gene is TRBD1 (6 bases). CDR3 length: 14 amino acids. Per germline, CDR1 MNHEY and CDR2 SVGAGI. V dropped 2 bases and J dropped 3 bases, with 8 bases sitting between them. CDR3 region: CASSYDRNNQPQHF. CDR3 nucleotide sequence: TGTGCCAGCAGTTACGACAGGAACAATCAGCCCCAGCATTTT.

The V and J genes are TRBV27 and TRBJ1-2; D perhaps matches TRBD1 (5 bases). Germline V gene lookup returns CDR1 MNHEY and CDR2 SMNVEV (reference sequence). The V and J ends lost 6 bases and 4 bases respectively, with 27 bases between them. CDR3 length: 18 residues. The CDR3 sequence: CASSPISLGLKKGYGYTF. The CDR3 nucleotides are TGTGCCAGCAGCCCTATTAGCCTGGGACTCAAAAAGGGCTATGGCTACACCTTC.

The chain links TRBV5-5 to TRBJ1-4; 9 bases agree with TRBD1. V lost 2 bases and J lost 4; bases outside the gene matches: 3. CDR1 is SGHKS, CDR2 YYEKEE, per germline (reference sequence). This CDR3 is 15 amino acids long. CDR3 region: CASSFLGQGNEKLFF. DNA of the CDR3: TGTGCCAGCAGCTTTCTGGGACAGGGTAATGAAAAACTGTTTTTT.

The rearrangement joins TRBV6-4 to TRBJ2-5, with 7 bases fitting TRBD2. Per germline, CDR1 MRHNA and CDR2 SNTAGT. The CDR3 runs 14 residues. With V trimmed by 6 bases and J by 2 bases, 6 bases remained unmatched. CDR3 loop: CASSPPGGQETQYF. The CDR3 bases are TGTGCCAGCAGCCCTCCCGGGGGGCAAGAGACCCAGTACTTC.

The V call is TRBV7-2, the J call TRBJ2-7, with 9 bases lining up with TRBD2. Germline V gene lookup returns CDR1 SGHTA and CDR2 FQGNSA. V was clipped by 4 bases and J by 4 bases; unmatched bases: 11. The CDR3 loop spans 16 amino acids. The CDR3 loop is CASSSNLAGLGYEQYF. CDR3 bases: TGTGCCAGCAGCTCCAATCTAGCGGGATTAGGGTACGAGCAGTACTTC.